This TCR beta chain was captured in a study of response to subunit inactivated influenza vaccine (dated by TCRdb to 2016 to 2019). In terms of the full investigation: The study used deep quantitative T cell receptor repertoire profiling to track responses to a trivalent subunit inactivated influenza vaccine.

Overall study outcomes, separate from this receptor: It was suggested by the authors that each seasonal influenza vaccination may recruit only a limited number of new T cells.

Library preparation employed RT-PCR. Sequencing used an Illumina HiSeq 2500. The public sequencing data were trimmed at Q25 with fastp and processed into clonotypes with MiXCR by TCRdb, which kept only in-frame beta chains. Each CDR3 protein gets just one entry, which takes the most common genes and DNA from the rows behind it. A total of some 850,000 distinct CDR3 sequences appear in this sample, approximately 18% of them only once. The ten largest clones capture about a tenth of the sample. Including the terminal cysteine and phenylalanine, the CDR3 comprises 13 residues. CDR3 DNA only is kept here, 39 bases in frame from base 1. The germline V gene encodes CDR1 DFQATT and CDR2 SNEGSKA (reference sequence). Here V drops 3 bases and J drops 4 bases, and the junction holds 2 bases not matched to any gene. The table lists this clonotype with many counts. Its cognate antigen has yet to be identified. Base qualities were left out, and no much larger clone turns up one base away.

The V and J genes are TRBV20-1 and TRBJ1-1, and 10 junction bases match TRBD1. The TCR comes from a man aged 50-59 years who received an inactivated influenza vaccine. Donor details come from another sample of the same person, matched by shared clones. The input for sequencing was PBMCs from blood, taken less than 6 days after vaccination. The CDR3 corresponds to CSASGQGGTEAFF. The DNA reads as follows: TGCAGTGCTAGCGGACAGGGGGGCACTGAAGCTTTCTTT.